This T cell receptor (beta chain) was sequenced in a study of cytomegalovirus exposure and HLA in healthy donors (dated by TCRdb to between 2016 and 2019). In the study overall: An earlier analysis of approximately 550 of the donors reported about 250 Gb of sequence data and roughly 100 million unique TCR beta sequences from 150 million to 200 million T cells. The study combined high-throughput TCR immunosequencing, statistical association of individual TCRs with disease status, and machine learning to predict cytomegalovirus infection status. Among 398 genotyped donors of the cohort, an average of around 250,000 unique TCR beta nucleotide sequences was sequenced per donor, of which about 18% were non-productive. The study aimed to test whether signatures of past pathogen exposure could be identified by cataloging public T cell receptors. In a later analysis, previously published TCR beta repertoires from about 640 donors were re-analyzed and high-resolution HLA genotyping was added so that TCR occurrence patterns could be studied. The genetic ancestry cluster associated with self-reported Caucasian donors included around four fifths of the 398 genotyped donors. Typing coverage differed by locus: A, B, C, DRB1 and DQB1 were typed in about 620-630 donors, DQA1 in 500 to 550, DPA1 in approximately 600, and DPB1 in around 440. Rather than drawing on any new phenotypic data, the later analysis identified candidate immune exposures from TCR beta sequences and the way those sequences occurred across donors. In addition to the first cohort of 666 subjects, a separate validation cohort of approximately 110 different subjects was used. The T cell repertoires of 670 or so subjects were profiled by immunosequencing and related to cytomegalovirus serostatus. Roughly 300 gigabases of sequencing data and tens of millions of unique TCR sequences were included in an early release covering about 700 HLA-typed donors. HLA typing included class I and class II loci at four-digit resolution. A later genetic analysis used genome-wide SNP genotypes for about three fifths of the 666 donors, treating that subset as a discovery cohort. Several DR-DQ haplotypes were handled as single units for association and clustering because linkage in the cohort was strong. Donor age, sex, ethnicity and CMV serostatus were compiled alongside the repertoire data. An earlier analysis of fewer than 750 of the donors used high-throughput TCR beta sequencing to judge whether each TCR beta V gene segment behaved as functional or pseudogenic. Every repertoire in the discovery cohort had been generated on one and the same sequencing platform. Study-wide findings and limitations: In a later analysis, HLA-associated TCR beta chains were found to be more clonally expanded and to have lower generation probabilities than equally common non-associated chains. A further reported finding was that TCR beta sequences accurately predicted the HLA-A and HLA-B alleles for most subjects in the first cohort. A few of the identified cytomegalovirus-associated TCR beta chains were confirmed in vitro to be specific for cytomegalovirus antigens. Over 15 rarely observed V segments, including chromosome 9 orphons, were excluded from the earlier analysis of almost 600 of the donors because counts were too low. Strong co-occurrence of HLA alleles, especially DR and DQ, made assigning TCR associations to individual alleles difficult. A group of highly shared sequence variants was considered likely to be a technical artifact of the sequencing pipeline. V-gene and J-gene trimming of TCR beta chains was associated with a missense DCLRE1C variant in a later genetic analysis, and the association was replicated in an independent cohort. In a later genetic analysis, fewer N-insertions in productive TCRs were reported among donors in an Asian-associated ancestry cluster than the roughly 700-donor mean. Some IMGT-functional V segments, including TRBV6-2 and TRBV6-3, could not be told apart with the 87-base-pair reads, so those segments were excluded. It was suggested by the authors that the approach could potentially be generalized to other disease states and immunological phenotypes. The presence/absence analyses assumed that sequencing depth was roughly uniform across donors, and that assumption may not be true. A later analysis found that TCR association rates varied across HLA loci, with DRB1 alleles showing the most associated TCRs and HLA-C alleles the fewest. Linkage disequilibrium might explain the correlated functional status among segregating V segments, but an unknown experimental factor could not be excluded. In a later analysis, 16,951 TCR beta sequences were associated with specific HLA alleles at a false discovery rate of 0.05. HLA typing was unavailable for some donors at each locus, so association tests used only the typed subset. Most TCR sequences were seen in very few donors, while some public TCRs were found in many individuals. In a later analysis, most CMV-associated TCR beta chains were found to appear HLA-restricted, with HLA associations seemingly driven largely by CMV exposure. The study listed over 150 TCR beta chains as associated with cytomegalovirus. Cytomegalovirus status was reported to be diagnosed by the classifier with high specificity and sensitivity in both the original and validation cohorts. In an earlier analysis of some 540 of the donors, most TCR beta V segments appeared in productive rearrangements about 87% or about 30% of the time, broadly matching IMGT annotations. Immune exposure information for the cohort was limited to CMV serostatus. In a later analysis, several top co-occurrence clusters were reported to appear linked to parvovirus B19, influenza, CMV and Epstein-Barr virus. This cohort had only TCR beta chains sequenced, and the lack of alpha or paired-chain data limited which features could be detected.

The germline V end is reduced by 7 bases and the J end by 12 bases; junction bases left unmatched: 7. From its cysteine to its phenylalanine, the CDR3 spans 13 amino acids. The DNA shown is the 39-base CDR3, in frame from base 1. The germline V gene encodes CDR1 SNHLY and CDR2 FYNNEI. The cohort consisted of 600 to 750 healthy bone marrow donors. Cohort members were all nominally healthy when sampled, although unrecorded immune exposures were likely present. The donor was CMV seronegative and belonged to the group of around 350 seronegative cohort members. A peripheral blood sample was collected from each donor, and TCR beta sequencing was performed on peripheral blood mononuclear cells. Genomic DNA extraction from the blood cell samples was performed with the Qiagen DNeasy Blood Extraction Kit. Library preparation employed the immunoSEQ multiplex PCR assay. For the multiplex PCR, a mixture combining 60 forward primers for TCR Vbeta segments and 13 reverse primers for TCR Jbeta segments was used. Amplification of the CDR3 region of rearranged TCR beta genes was performed with a multiplex PCR assay on genomic DNA. The Illumina HiSeq System was used to sequence the amplified TCR beta libraries as 87-base-pair reads. The study's own analysis went as follows. Across the 500 to 700 repertoires, a later analysis counted 60 million to 90 million unique TCR beta chains, approximately 10 million of which were shared by at least two donors. To remove PCR and sequencing errors, raw reads were error-corrected and collapsed into unique sequences using a nearest-neighbor algorithm that merged closely related sequences. Alignment of CDR3 sequences to IMGT reference sequences was used to assign V, D and J gene segments. For a sequence to be retained, a match of at least six nucleotides was required to both a V gene segment and a J gene segment. A rearrangement was called productive if the CDR3 had no stop codons and remained in frame with V and J, and every other rearrangement was called non-productive. CDR3 was defined according to IMGT convention as the region running from the second conserved V-encoded cysteine to the conserved J-encoded phenylalanine. The earlier analysis of 500 to 750 of the donors excluded any sequence lacking an unambiguous match to a single V gene segment. In an earlier analysis of 450 to 750 of the donors, a V segment was called functional when productive rearrangements were above 56.7%, and segregating when the standard deviation between donors exceeded 5%. A statistical classification framework was built for diagnosing cytomegalovirus status from the catalog of TCR beta chain sequences. V and J gene assignment, in a later analysis, came from comparing TCR nucleotide sequences with IMGT/GENE-DB human TR gene sequences. In a later analysis, CDR3 sequences and most-parsimonious VDJ recombination scenarios were assigned using the TCRdist pipeline. In a later analysis, each TCR beta chain was defined by its CDR3 amino acid sequence together with its V-gene family, and reads lacking a unique V-gene family were excluded. To address suspected cross-contamination and a sequencing artifact, a later analysis removed approximately 590 highly shared, low-generation-probability nucleotide sequences. In a later analysis, a clonal expansion index was calculated for each public chain from normalized within-repertoire ranks of inferred template counts. Generation probabilities in a later analysis came from a VDJ recombination model fitted to out-of-frame rearrangements, and those results were checked against IGoR. A later analysis scored TCR-TCR, TCR-HLA and TCR-CMV co-occurrence with hypergeometric tests, applying a repertoire-size bias correction to TCR pairs. A later analysis estimated false discovery rates by permuting HLA or CMV assignments 20 times. A later analysis grouped co-occurring TCRs with DBSCAN, adding TCRdist sequence similarity when clustering within HLA-allele-positive subsets. For co-occurrence clustering, repertoires with fewer than 30,000 or more than 120,000 public chains were excluded, along with roughly 5 repertoires with anomalous nucleotide sharing. The table was pulled from immuneACCESS by TCRdb, which kept in-frame rearrangements only. Such tables lose some clones; where checked, under half of the loss comes from unresolved V genes, and the rest has no known cause. That table is the source of V, J and clone size, and D and trimming were worked out from the DNA. The sample records 45,000 to 65,000 clones, about four fifths of which are singletons. The ten most abundant clones make up approximately 3% of the sample.

The table lists this clone with a few counts. The target of this receptor is not known. No base qualities exist here, and no much larger clone lies one base off it. Material for sequencing was PBMCs. The chain uses TRBV2 and TRBJ2-1; TRBD2 fits 12 bases in the junction. This receptor was taken from a woman aged 18-30 years in good health and CMV-seronegative. The DNA reads as follows: TGTGCCAGCATTCCGACTAGCGGGAGAGTGCAGTTCTTC. Translation gives CASIPTSGRVQFF.